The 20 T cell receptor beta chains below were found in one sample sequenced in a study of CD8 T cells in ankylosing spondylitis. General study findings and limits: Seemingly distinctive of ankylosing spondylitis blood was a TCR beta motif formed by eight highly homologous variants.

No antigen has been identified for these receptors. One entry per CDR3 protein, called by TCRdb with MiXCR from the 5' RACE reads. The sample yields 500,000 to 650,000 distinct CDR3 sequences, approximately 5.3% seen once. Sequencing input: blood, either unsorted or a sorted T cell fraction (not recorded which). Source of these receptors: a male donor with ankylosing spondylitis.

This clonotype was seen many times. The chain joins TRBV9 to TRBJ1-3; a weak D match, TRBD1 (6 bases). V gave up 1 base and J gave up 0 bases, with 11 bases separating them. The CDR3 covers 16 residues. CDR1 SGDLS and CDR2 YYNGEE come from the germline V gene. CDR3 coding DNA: TGTGCCAGCAGCGTATCCTTGACAGGCTCTGGAAACACCATATATTTT. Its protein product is CASSVSLTGSGNTIYF. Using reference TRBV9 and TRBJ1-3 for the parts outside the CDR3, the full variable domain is DSGVTQTPKHLITATGQRVTLRCSPRSGDLSVYWYQQSLDQGLQFLIQYYNGEERAKGNILERFSAQQFPDLHSELNLSSLELGDSALYFCASSVSLTGSGNTIYFGEGSWLTVV.

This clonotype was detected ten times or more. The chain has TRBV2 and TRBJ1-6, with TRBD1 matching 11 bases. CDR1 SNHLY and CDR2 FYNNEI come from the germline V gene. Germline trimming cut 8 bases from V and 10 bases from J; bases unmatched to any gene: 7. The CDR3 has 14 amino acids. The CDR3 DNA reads TGTGCCAGCTCCGGACAGGGGGCGATATCACCCCTCCACTTT. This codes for CASSGQGAISPLHF.

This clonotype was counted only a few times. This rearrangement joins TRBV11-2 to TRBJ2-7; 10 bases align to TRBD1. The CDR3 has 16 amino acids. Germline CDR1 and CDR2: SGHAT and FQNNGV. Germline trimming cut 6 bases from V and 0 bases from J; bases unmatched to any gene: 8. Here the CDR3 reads CASRFPGQGGSYEQYF. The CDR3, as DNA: TGTGCCAGCAGATTCCCCGGACAGGGGGGCTCCTACGAGCAGTACTTC.

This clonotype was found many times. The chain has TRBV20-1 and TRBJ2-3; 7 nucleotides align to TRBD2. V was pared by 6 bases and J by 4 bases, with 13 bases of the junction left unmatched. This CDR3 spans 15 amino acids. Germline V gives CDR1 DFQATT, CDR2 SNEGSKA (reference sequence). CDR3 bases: TGCAGTGCCCGGTTGGCTAGCGGAGGGGCAGATACGCAGTATTTT. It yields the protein CSARLASGGADTQYF.

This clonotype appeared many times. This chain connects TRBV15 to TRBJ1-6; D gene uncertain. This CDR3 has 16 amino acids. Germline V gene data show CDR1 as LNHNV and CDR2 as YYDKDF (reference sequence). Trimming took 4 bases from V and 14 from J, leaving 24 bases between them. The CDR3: CATSNRFGPFNPALHF. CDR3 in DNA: TGTGCCACCAGCAACCGGTTTGGCCCCTTCAATCCGGCCCTCCACTTT.

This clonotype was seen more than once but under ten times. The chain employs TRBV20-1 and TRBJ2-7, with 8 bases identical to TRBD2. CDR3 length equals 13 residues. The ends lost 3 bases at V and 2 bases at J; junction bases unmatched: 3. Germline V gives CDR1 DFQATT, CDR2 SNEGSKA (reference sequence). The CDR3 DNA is TGCAGTGCTAGCGGGAGGGCCGCCTACGAGCAGTACTTC. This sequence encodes CSASGRAAYEQYF.

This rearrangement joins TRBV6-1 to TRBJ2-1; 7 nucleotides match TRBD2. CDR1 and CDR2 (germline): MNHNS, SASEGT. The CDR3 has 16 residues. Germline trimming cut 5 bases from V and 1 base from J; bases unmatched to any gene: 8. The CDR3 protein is CASSPLWEGSYNEQFF. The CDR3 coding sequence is TGTGCCAGCAGTCCTCTTTGGGAGGGGTCCTACAATGAGCAGTTCTTC.

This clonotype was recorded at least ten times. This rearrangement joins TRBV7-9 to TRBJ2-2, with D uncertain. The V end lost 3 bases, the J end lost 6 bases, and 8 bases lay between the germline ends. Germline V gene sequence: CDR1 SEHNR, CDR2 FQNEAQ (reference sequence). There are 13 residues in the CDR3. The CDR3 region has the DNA TGTGCCAGCAGCTTGGATCTCCCCGGGGAGCTGTTTTTT. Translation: CASSLDLPGELFF.

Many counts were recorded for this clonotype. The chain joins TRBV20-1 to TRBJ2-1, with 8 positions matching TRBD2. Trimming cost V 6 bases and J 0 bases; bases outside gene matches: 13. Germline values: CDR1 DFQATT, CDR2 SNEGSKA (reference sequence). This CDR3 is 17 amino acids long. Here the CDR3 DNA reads TGCAGTGCGGAACTAGCGGCCCCCCTTAGCTCCTACAATGAGCAGTTCTTC. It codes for CSAELAAPLSSYNEQFF.

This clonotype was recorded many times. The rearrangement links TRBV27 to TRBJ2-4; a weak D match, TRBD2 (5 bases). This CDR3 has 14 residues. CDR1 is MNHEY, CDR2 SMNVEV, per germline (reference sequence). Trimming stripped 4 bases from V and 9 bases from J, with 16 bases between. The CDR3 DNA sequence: TGTGCCAGCAGTTCTCCTTCCATCAGCGGCATTCAGTACTTC. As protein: CASSSPSISGIQYF.

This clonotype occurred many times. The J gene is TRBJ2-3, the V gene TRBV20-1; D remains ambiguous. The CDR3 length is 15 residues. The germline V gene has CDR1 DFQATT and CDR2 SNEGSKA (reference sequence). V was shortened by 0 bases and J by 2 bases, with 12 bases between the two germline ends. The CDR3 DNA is TGCAGTGCTAGAGATCGGGTCCGCCTCACAGATACGCAGTATTTT. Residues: CSARDRVRLTDTQYF.

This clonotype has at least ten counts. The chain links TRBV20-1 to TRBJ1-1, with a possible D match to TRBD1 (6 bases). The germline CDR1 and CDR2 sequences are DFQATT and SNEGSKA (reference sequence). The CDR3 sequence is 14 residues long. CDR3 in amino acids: CSPRGGGGRTEAFF. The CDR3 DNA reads TGCAGCCCGCGGGGGGGCGGAGGTCGCACTGAAGCTTTCTTT.

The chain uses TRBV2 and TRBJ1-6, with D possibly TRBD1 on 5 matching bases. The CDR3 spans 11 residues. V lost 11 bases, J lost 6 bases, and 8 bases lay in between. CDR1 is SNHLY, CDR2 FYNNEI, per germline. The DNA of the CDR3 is TGTGCCGCAGGGACTAATTCACCCCTCCACTTT. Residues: CAAGTNSPLHF.

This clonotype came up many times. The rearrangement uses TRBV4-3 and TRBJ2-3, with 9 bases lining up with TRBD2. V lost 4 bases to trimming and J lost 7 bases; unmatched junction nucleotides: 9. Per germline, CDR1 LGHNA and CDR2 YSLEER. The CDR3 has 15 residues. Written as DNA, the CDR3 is TGCGCCAGCAGCCCACCTGGTAGCGGGAGAAATACGCAGTATTTT. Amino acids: CASSPPGSGRNTQYF.

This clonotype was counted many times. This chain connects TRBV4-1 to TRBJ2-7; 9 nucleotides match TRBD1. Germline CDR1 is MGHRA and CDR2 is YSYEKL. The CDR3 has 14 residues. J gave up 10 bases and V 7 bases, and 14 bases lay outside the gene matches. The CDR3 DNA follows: TGCGCCAGCACCCTAAATAGCGGACAGGGGATACAGTACTTC. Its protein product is CASTLNSGQGIQYF.

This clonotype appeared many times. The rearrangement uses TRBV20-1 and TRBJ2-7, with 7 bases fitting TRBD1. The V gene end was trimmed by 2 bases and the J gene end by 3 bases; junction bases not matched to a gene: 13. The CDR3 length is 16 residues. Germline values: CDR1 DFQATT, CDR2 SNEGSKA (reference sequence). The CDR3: CSARPKTGQTIYEQYF. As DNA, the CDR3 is TGCAGTGCTAGACCTAAAACGGGACAGACGATCTACGAGCAGTACTTC.

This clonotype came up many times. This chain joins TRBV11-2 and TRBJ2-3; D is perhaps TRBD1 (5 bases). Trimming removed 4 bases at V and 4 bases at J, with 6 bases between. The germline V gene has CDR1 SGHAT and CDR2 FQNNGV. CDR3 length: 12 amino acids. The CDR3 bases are TGTGCCAGCAGCTCGACAGCAGATACGCAGTATTTT. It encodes CASSSTADTQYF.

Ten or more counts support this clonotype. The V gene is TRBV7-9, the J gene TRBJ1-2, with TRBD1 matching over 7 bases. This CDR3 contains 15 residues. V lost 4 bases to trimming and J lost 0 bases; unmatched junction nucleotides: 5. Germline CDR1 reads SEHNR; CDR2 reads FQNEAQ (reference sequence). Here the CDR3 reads CASSSTGVANYGYTF. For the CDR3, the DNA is TGTGCCAGCAGCTCCACAGGGGTAGCTAACTATGGCTACACCTTC. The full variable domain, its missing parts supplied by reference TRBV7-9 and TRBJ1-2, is DTGVSQNPRHKITKRGQNVTFRCDPISEHNRLYWYRQTLGQGPEFLTYFQNEAQLEKSRLLSDRFSAERPKGSFSTLEIQRTEQGDSAMYLCASSSTGVANYGYTFGSGTRLTVV.

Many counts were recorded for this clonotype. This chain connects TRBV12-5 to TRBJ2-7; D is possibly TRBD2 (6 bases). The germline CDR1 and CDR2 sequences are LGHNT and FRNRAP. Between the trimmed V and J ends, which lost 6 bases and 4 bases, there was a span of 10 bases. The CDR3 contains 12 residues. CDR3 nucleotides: TGTGCTAGTGGGACGGGAGTATACGAGCAGTACTTC. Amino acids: CASGTGVYEQYF.

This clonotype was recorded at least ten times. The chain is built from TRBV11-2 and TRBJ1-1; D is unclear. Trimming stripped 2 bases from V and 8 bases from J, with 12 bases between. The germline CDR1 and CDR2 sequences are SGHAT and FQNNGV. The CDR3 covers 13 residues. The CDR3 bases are TGTGCCAGCAGCTTAATCCTTCATCCAGAAGCTTTCTTT. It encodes CASSLILHPEAFF.